These T cell receptor beta chains were read from a single sample in a study of T cell repertoires in cytomegalovirus infection. The antigens of these receptors remain unknown. Each CDR3 protein gets one entry after TCRdb re-called the reads with MiXCR. There are 450,000 to 650,000 distinct CDR3 sequences in the sample; about 40% occur only once, and about 48% lies in the top ten. The specimen was cultured PBMCs, collected from culture after CMV antigen stimulation. The receptors originated from a human donor in good health (CMV status not recorded). Some clones in this sample may be carry-over from other donors' samples. The conserved cysteine and the conserved F or W are not part of the CDR3 here. The order of the fields is V gene, J gene, D gene, CDR3 protein. D genes are given only for firm matches.

v_call: TRBV18
j_call: TRBJ1-5
d_call: .
cdr3_aa: ASSPQASALNQPQH

v_call: TRBV20-1
j_call: TRBJ1-4
d_call: TRBD1
cdr3_aa: SALDRGHEKLF

v_call: TRBV6-5
j_call: TRBJ2-7
d_call: .
cdr3_aa: ASSSSDDEQY

v_call: TRBV7-9
j_call: TRBJ2-3
d_call: .
cdr3_aa: ASSPPPPVPTQY

v_call: TRBV19
j_call: TRBJ2-3
d_call: .
cdr3_aa: ASSSRRLGDTQY

v_call: TRBV7-2
j_call: TRBJ2-7
d_call: .
cdr3_aa: ASSLTGLSYEQY

v_call: TRBV6-6
j_call: TRBJ1-1
d_call: .
cdr3_aa: ASIGGVNTEAF

v_call: TRBV7-8
j_call: TRBJ2-3
d_call: TRBD2
cdr3_aa: ASSLSAGGPGTDTQY

v_call: TRBV28
j_call: TRBJ1-1
d_call: .
cdr3_aa: ASRWAHTEAF

v_call: TRBV11-2
j_call: TRBJ2-5
d_call: TRBD2
cdr3_aa: ASSKSTSGREETQY

v_call: TRBV5-3
j_call: TRBJ1-4
d_call: .
cdr3_aa: ASSSKHGPATNEKLF

v_call: TRBV29-1
j_call: TRBJ2-3
d_call: .
cdr3_aa: SVEDLVTGGADTQY

v_call: TRBV7-2
j_call: TRBJ1-2
d_call: .
cdr3_aa: ASSPGGSNVNYGYT

v_call: TRBV7-2
j_call: TRBJ2-3
d_call: .
cdr3_aa: ASSLVFQRGADTQY

v_call: TRBV20-1
j_call: TRBJ2-3
d_call: .
cdr3_aa: SARVIALDTQY

v_call: TRBV7-6
j_call: TRBJ2-7
d_call: .
cdr3_aa: ASTTTWRGSYEQY

v_call: TRBV7-2
j_call: TRBJ1-3
d_call: .
cdr3_aa: ASSPDSHSGNTIY

v_call: TRBV28
j_call: TRBJ1-2
d_call: TRBD1
cdr3_aa: ASSLRRDRLLYGYT

v_call: TRBV2
j_call: TRBJ1-2
d_call: TRBD1
cdr3_aa: ASSLSPGTGMGGYT

v_call: TRBV27
j_call: TRBJ1-2
d_call: .
cdr3_aa: ASSLSGGSYGYT

v_call: TRBV7-6
j_call: TRBJ2-7
d_call: TRBD1
cdr3_aa: ASSRQGPGYEQY

v_call: TRBV6-1
j_call: TRBJ1-5
d_call: .
cdr3_aa: ASSVEDGQPQH

v_call: TRBV7-2
j_call: TRBJ1-1
d_call: TRBD1
cdr3_aa: ASSPGTGTEAF

v_call: TRBV6-6
j_call: TRBJ2-1
d_call: .
cdr3_aa: ASSKSTYSGPNEQF

v_call: TRBV5-4
j_call: TRBJ1-2
d_call: .
cdr3_aa: ASSLESGGNYGYT